These T cell receptor beta chains were read from a single sample in a study of T cell clonotyping in hematopoietic cell transplantation. Profiling relied on immunoSEQ multiplex PCR, and the TCRdb table lists in-frame clones only, not all of them. The data show around 26,000 clones, 82% seen once. The sample was peripheral blood mononuclear cells, taken before stem cell transplant. The receptors here all came from a man aged 35 to 55 with acute myeloid leukemia. Some clones in this sample may be carry-over from other donors' samples. The CDR3 runs from the conserved cysteine through the conserved F or W. Each record gives: V gene, clone size, D gene, J gene, CDR3 DNA, CDR3 protein. A D gene is named only where the DNA matches it firmly. Not all rows give a size; the values are once, few, many and, for expanded clones, a class.

V gene: TRBV7-9
clone size: -
D gene: TRBD1
J gene: TRBJ1-6
CDR3 DNA: TGTGCCAGCGGGGGGGACAGCGGGAATTCACCCCTCCACTTT
CDR3 protein: CASGGDSGNSPLHF

V gene: TRBV6-5
clone size: few
D gene: -
J gene: TRBJ1-2
CDR3 DNA: TGTGCCAGCAGACAACAGGGAAACTATGGCTACACCTTC
CDR3 protein: CASRQQGNYGYTF

V gene: TRBV7-9
clone size: -
D gene: -
J gene: TRBJ2-7
CDR3 DNA: TGTGCCAGCAGCCCCTACCAACAGCCAGACTACGAGCAGTACTTC
CDR3 protein: CASSPYQQPDYEQYF

V gene: TRBV4-1
clone size: -
D gene: -
J gene: TRBJ1-5
CDR3 DNA: TGCGCCAGCAGCCAAGCCAGGGGCAGCAATCAGCCCCAGCATTTT
CDR3 protein: CASSQARGSNQPQHF

V gene: TRBV5-8
clone size: -
D gene: -
J gene: TRBJ1-6
CDR3 DNA: TGTGCCAGCAGCTTGATGGGAAGCTCCTATAATTCACCCCTCCACTTT
CDR3 protein: CASSLMGSSYNSPLHF

V gene: TRBV6-1
clone size: -
D gene: -
J gene: TRBJ2-2
CDR3 DNA: TGTGCCAGCAGTGAATTAGTGGCAGGGGGGGAGCTGTTTTTT
CDR3 protein: CASSELVAGGELFF

V gene: TRBV15
clone size: -
D gene: -
J gene: TRBJ1-2
CDR3 DNA: TGTGCCACCAGCAGAGGAAGGGACGGTGGCCCCTATGGCTACACCTTC
CDR3 protein: CATSRGRDGGPYGYTF

V gene: TRBV6-6
clone size: -
D gene: -
J gene: TRBJ2-2
CDR3 DNA: TGTGCCAGCAGTGGACAAACGAACACCGGGGAGCTGTTTTTT
CDR3 protein: CASSGQTNTGELFF

V gene: TRBV29-1
clone size: -
D gene: -
J gene: TRBJ2-2
CDR3 DNA: TGCAGCGTTGACGACCAGGGGCCCACCGGGGAGCTGTTTTTT
CDR3 protein: CSVDDQGPTGELFF

V gene: TRBV28
clone size: -
D gene: -
J gene: TRBJ1-1
CDR3 DNA: TGTGCCAGCAGTTTCCGGATTGAAGCTTTCTTT
CDR3 protein: CASSFRIEAFF

V gene: TRBV30
clone size: -
D gene: -
J gene: TRBJ1-1
CDR3 DNA: TGTGCCTGGACGTACTGGACTGAAGCTTTCTTT
CDR3 protein: CAWTYWTEAFF

V gene: TRBV30
clone size: -
D gene: -
J gene: TRBJ2-7
CDR3 DNA: TGTGCCTGGAGTGTACGTGGCCTTAGTGACTACGAGCAGTACTTC
CDR3 protein: CAWSVRGLSDYEQYF

V gene: TRBV5-4
clone size: -
D gene: TRBD1
J gene: TRBJ1-1
CDR3 DNA: TGTGCCAGCAGCTTGTACAGGGGGACTGAAGCTTTCTTT
CDR3 protein: CASSLYRGTEAFF

V gene: TRBV5-1
clone size: -
D gene: -
J gene: TRBJ1-1
CDR3 DNA: TGCGCCAGCAGCTTGAATACAGGGCCCGGGACTGAAGCTTTCTTT
CDR3 protein: CASSLNTGPGTEAFF

V gene: TRBV5-4
clone size: -
D gene: -
J gene: TRBJ1-2
CDR3 DNA: TGTGCCAGCAGGCCTGATGGGACACCTAACTATGGCTACACCTTC
CDR3 protein: CASRPDGTPNYGYTF

V gene: TRBV5-8
clone size: -
D gene: -
J gene: TRBJ2-3
CDR3 DNA: TGTGCCAGCAGCTTATATATTTCATGGTCCACAGATACGCAGTATTTT
CDR3 protein: CASSLYISWSTDTQYF

V gene: TRBV5-5
clone size: -
D gene: -
J gene: TRBJ2-7
CDR3 DNA: TGTGCCAGCAGCTTGGGGGAACTCTACGAGCAGTACTTC
CDR3 protein: CASSLGELYEQYF

V gene: TRBV28
clone size: -
D gene: -
J gene: TRBJ1-1
CDR3 DNA: TGTGCCATCACACGTGAGGGAATGGCTGAAGCTTTCTTT
CDR3 protein: CAITREGMAEAFF

V gene: TRBV5-1
clone size: -
D gene: -
J gene: TRBJ2-6
CDR3 DNA: TGCGCCAGCAGCTTGGTGGAGGGGATGGCAGGGGCCAACGTCCTGACTTTC
CDR3 protein: CASSLVEGMAGANVLTF

V gene: TRBV5-1
clone size: -
D gene: TRBD2
J gene: TRBJ2-5
CDR3 DNA: TGCGCCAGCAGCTTATCTCTAGCGGGAGGTCAGACCCAGTACTTC
CDR3 protein: CASSLSLAGGQTQYF

V gene: TRBV7-6
clone size: -
D gene: -
J gene: TRBJ1-1
CDR3 DNA: TGTGCCAGCAGCTTAGAAGGCTCGGTGAACACTGAAGCTTTCTTT
CDR3 protein: CASSLEGSVNTEAFF

V gene: TRBV28
clone size: once
D gene: -
J gene: TRBJ2-3
CDR3 DNA: TGTGCCAGCAGCAACCGACTAGGAAGCACAGATACGCAGTATTTT
CDR3 protein: CASSNRLGSTDTQYF

V gene: TRBV6-5
clone size: few
D gene: -
J gene: TRBJ1-4
CDR3 DNA: TGTGCCAGCAGTCTCGGGAGCGCTAATGAAAAACTGTTTTTT
CDR3 protein: CASSLGSANEKLFF

V gene: TRBV29-1
clone size: -
D gene: -
J gene: TRBJ1-1
CDR3 DNA: TGCAGCGTTGATTCAGGTTTGGGGACTGAAGCTTTCTTT
CDR3 protein: CSVDSGLGTEAFF

V gene: TRBV7-2
clone size: -
D gene: TRBD2
J gene: TRBJ2-1
CDR3 DNA: TGTGCCAGCAGCTCATACCCTAGCGGGAGGGCCCGGAATGAGCAGTTCTTC
CDR3 protein: CASSSYPSGRARNEQFF

V gene: TRBV5-1
clone size: -
D gene: -
J gene: TRBJ2-7
CDR3 DNA: TGCGCCAGCAGGGCCCGGACAGATTCCTACGAGCAGTACTTC
CDR3 protein: CASRARTDSYEQYF

V gene: TRBV30
clone size: -
D gene: -
J gene: TRBJ1-4
CDR3 DNA: TGTGCCTGGAGTCTCAGTTGGAGGAGCCGTAATGAAAAACTGTTTTTT
CDR3 protein: CAWSLSWRSRNEKLFF

V gene: TRBV30
clone size: -
D gene: -
J gene: TRBJ2-2
CDR3 DNA: TGTGCCTGGGACAGTACCGGGGAGCTGTTTTTT
CDR3 protein: CAWDSTGELFF

V gene: TRBV30
clone size: -
D gene: TRBD2
J gene: TRBJ2-7
CDR3 DNA: TGTGCCTGGAGTCCCCAACTAGCGGGAAACGAGCAGTACTTC
CDR3 protein: CAWSPQLAGNEQYF

V gene: TRBV2
clone size: -
D gene: -
J gene: TRBJ1-1
CDR3 DNA: TGTGCCAGCAGTTACGGGCAGGGGCCAGCTTTCTTT
CDR3 protein: CASSYGQGPAFF

V gene: TRBV29-1
clone size: -
D gene: -
J gene: TRBJ1-1
CDR3 DNA: TGCAGCGTTGAAGCAGCTTTGAACACTGAAGCTTTCTTT
CDR3 protein: CSVEAALNTEAFF

V gene: TRBV27
clone size: few
D gene: -
J gene: TRBJ2-7
CDR3 DNA: TGTGCCAGCAGTCCGACGGTGGCGGGAGAGCAGTACTTC
CDR3 protein: CASSPTVAGEQYF

V gene: TRBV7-2
clone size: -
D gene: -
J gene: TRBJ1-2
CDR3 DNA: TGTGCCAGCAGCTTAGTCAGGGATGGCTACACCTTC
CDR3 protein: CASSLVRDGYTF

V gene: TRBV5-6
clone size: -
D gene: -
J gene: TRBJ1-2
CDR3 DNA: TGTGCCAGCAGCTTCCTTAATGGTTACCACTCTGGCTACACCTTC
CDR3 protein: CASSFLNGYHSGYTF

V gene: TRBV30
clone size: -
D gene: -
J gene: TRBJ2-2
CDR3 DNA: TGTGCCTGGAGTGCCACTACTAGAGGCGGGGAGCTGTTTTTT
CDR3 protein: CAWSATTRGGELFF

V gene: TRBV20-1
clone size: -
D gene: -
J gene: TRBJ1-1
CDR3 DNA: TGCAGTGCCCAGGAGAACACTGAAGCTTTCTTT
CDR3 protein: CSAQENTEAFF